The subject of this entry is one T cell receptor beta chain. Locally advanced or metastatic urothelial carcinoma was present in patients. V lost 0 bases, J lost 5 bases, and 13 bases lay in between. Germline V gives CDR1 MGHDK, CDR2 SYGVNS. CDR3 length: 15 amino acids. Data came from immunoSEQ multiplex PCR; TCRdb stores just in-frame clones and leaves some out. Of roughly 48,000 clones in the sample, 84% were seen once. These data originate in a study of PD-L1 blockade in urothelial cancer. Across the study: About nine tenths of the roughly 29 patients were men who had bladder-origin urothelial cancer.

This specimen was PBMCs, taken around atezolizumab (anti-PD-L1) treatment. This chain links TRBV25-1 with TRBJ2-5, with a possible D match to TRBD2 (6 bases). The TCR sequence derives from a middle-aged man with urothelial cancer. The chain's CDR3 is CASSEYKGRRETQYF. The CDR3 nucleotides read TGTGCCAGCAGTGAATATAAAGGGAGGAGGGAGACCCAGTACTTC.